This TCR beta chain was retrieved from a study of response to subunit inactivated influenza vaccine. This CDR3 has 12 amino acids. V dropped 7 bases and J dropped 1 base, with 5 bases sitting between them. TCRdb processed the RT-PCR reads anew with MiXCR; each CDR3 protein has one entry. Counted here are 500,000 to 600,000 distinct CDR3 sequences, 15% to 20% occurring once; the ten biggest clones make up less than 4%. This clonotype turned up a few times. The gene calls are TRBV12-3 or TRBV12-4 and TRBJ1-3; no clear D gene. Material: CD4+ T cells sorted from PBMCs, obtained around 25 months after vaccination. This clonotype was obtained from a man aged 50-75 years who received an inactivated influenza vaccine. The CDR3 region has the DNA TGTGCCAGCACCGAATCTGGAAACACCATATATTTT. It yields the protein CASTESGNTIYF.